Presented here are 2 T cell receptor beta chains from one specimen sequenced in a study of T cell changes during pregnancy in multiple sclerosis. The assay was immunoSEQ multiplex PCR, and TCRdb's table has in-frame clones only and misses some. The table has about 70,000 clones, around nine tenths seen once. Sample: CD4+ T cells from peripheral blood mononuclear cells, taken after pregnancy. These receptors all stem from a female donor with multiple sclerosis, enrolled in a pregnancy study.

CDR3 in DNA: TGTGCCTGGAGTGTGGCGGGGGCTGGCGAGCAGTACTTC. Translating it yields CAWSVAGAGEQYF. V usage is TRBV30 and J usage is TRBJ2-7; D is perhaps TRBD2 (7 bases). Germline V CDR1 and CDR2: GTSNPN, SVGIG (reference sequence). The CDR3 totals 13 residues. V lost 0 bases, J lost 6 bases, and 12 bases lay in between. Complete variable domain (other parts from reference TRBV30 and TRBJ2-7): SQTIHQWPATLVQPVGSPLSLECTVEGTSNPNLYWYRQAAGRGLQLLFYSVGIGQISSEVPQNLSASRPQDRQFILSSKKLLLSDSGFYLCAWSVAGAGEQYFGPGTRLTVT.

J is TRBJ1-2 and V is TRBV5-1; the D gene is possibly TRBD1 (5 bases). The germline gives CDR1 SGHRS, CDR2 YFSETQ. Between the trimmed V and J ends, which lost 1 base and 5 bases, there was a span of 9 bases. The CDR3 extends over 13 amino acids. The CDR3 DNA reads TGCGCCAGCAGCTTGCGGGGGGGTTATGGCTACACCTTC. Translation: CASSLRGGYGYTF.